The clone carrying this T cell receptor beta chain has just a few counts. What it binds is unknown. These data belong to a study of T cell repertoires in aging, cancer and after chemotherapy. Study background: Roughly 9.1 million TCR reads were in the whole dataset.

TCR beta rearrangements were amplified from peripheral blood genomic DNA. Study-wide findings and caveats: Untreated cancer patients had significantly lower blood TCR diversity than age-matched healthy donors. Loss of evenness, beyond lost richness, contributed to age-related TCR diversity decline in cancer patients. In each cancer cohort, median generation probability increased across chemotherapy, suggesting thymic output rebounded.

Rearranged V-D-J TRB sequences were amplified with a mixed TRB-A/B primer pool. Using its own MiXCR run on the multiplex PCR reads, TCRdb lists one record per CDR3 protein. Altogether some 9,000 distinct CDR3 sequences are present, 24% being singletons, with the ten largest covering around 3%. The receptor comes from a human donor in good health. Source material: blood.

CDR3 protein: CASSLENRVNYGYTF. The CDR3 DNA follows: TGTGCCAGCAGCTTGGAGAACAGGGTGAACTATGGCTACACCTTC. V usage is TRBV5-4 and J usage is TRBJ1-2, with TRBD1 as a possible D gene (6 bases). Germline V lookup: CDR1 SGHNT, CDR2 YYREEE (reference sequence). The CDR3 contains 15 residues. V was pared by 0 bases and J by 2 bases, with 11 bases between.